The table lists the clone carrying this TCR beta chain with many counts. What it recognizes is unknown. This sample stems from a study of metastatic and nonmetastatic thyroid tumors. Whole-study context: Across peripheral blood and tumor or nodule tissue samples taken from malignant and benign thyroid patients, the repertoires were compared with one another. Study-wide results and caveats: Across blood and tumor, TCR beta diversity in malignant thyroid tumors was reportedly significantly higher than in benign nodules.

Original data processing: Across clinicopathological groups, CDR3 differences served as the basis for building a distant-metastasis classifier for papillary thyroid cancer. From the PCR reads, TCRdb re-called clones with MiXCR. TCRdb's processing, not the study's, gives the V and J calls here. This table holds about 93,000 clones, over 9.5% found once. Germline V gene lookup returns CDR1 LGHNT and CDR2 FRNRAP. The length of the CDR3 is 12 residues. Trimming left V 5 bases short and J 8 bases short, with 10 bases between. Patients underwent thyroid surgery, and none had received any treatment before it.

Sample: blood. V is TRBV12-5 and J is TRBJ2-1; D may be TRBD2 (6 bases). This sequence originates from a female donor with papillary thyroid cancer or a benign thyroid nodule (not recorded which). Some clones in this sample may be carry-over from other donors' samples. The CDR3 nucleotides are TGTGCTAGTGGTCTCTGGGGGGATGAGCAGTTCTTC. Translation: CASGLWGDEQFF.